Presented here are 32 T cell receptor beta chains from one specimen sequenced in a study of shared clonotypes between healthy human individuals. Using immunoSEQ multiplex PCR, the repertoire was profiled, and TCRdb retains in-frame clones only, with some absent. Here the sample spans hundreds of thousands of clones, less than 85% being singletons. Sequencing used memory CD4+ T cells sorted from blood. Subset here: CD45RA-negative fraction. The receptors originated from a woman aged 30 to 39 in good health.

This chain uses TRBV11-2 with TRBJ2-5; TRBD1 aligns across 7 bases. This CDR3 is built from 13 residues. V trimming: 5 bases; J trimming: 3 bases; junction bases outside the gene matches: 3. Germline V gene data show CDR1 as SGHAT and CDR2 as FQNNGV. In DNA, the CDR3 is TGTGCCAGCAGCAAAGGACAGGAAGAGACCCAGTACTTC. Translating it yields CASSKGQEETQYF.

This clone was seen only a few times. This rearrangement joins TRBV30 to TRBJ1-1, with D maybe TRBD1 (5 bases). CDR1 is GTSNPN, CDR2 SVGIG, per germline (reference sequence). This CDR3 is 15 amino acids long. V lost 0 bases and J lost 3, with 14 bases in between. CDR3 in DNA: TGTGCCTGGAGTGTAAAGGGACGGACGGACACTGAAGCTTTCTTT. Translation: CAWSVKGRTDTEAFF.

The chain uses TRBV4-2 and TRBJ2-5; D ambiguous. The CDR3 sequence is 13 residues long. The germline V gene encodes CDR1 LGHNA and CDR2 YNFKEQ. Trimming left V 4 bases short and J 5 bases short, with 11 bases between. The CDR3 DNA reads as TGTGCCAGCAGCCCGGAGTTCAAGGAGACCCAGTACTTC. Its protein product is CASSPEFKETQYF.

J is TRBJ2-3 and V is TRBV19, with D uncertain. V was cut by 5 bases and J by 2 bases, with 17 bases left in between. Germline V gene data show CDR1 as LNHDA and CDR2 as SQIVND (reference sequence). This CDR3 is 16 amino acids long. The CDR3 nucleotides are TGTGCCAGTAGTGACACCAGGATCGAATACACAGATACGCAGTATTTT. This encodes CASSDTRIEYTDTQYF.

The chain carries TRBV15 and TRBJ2-3; TRBD2 matches 9 bases. This CDR3 comprises 15 residues. CDR1 and CDR2 from the germline V gene are LNHNV and YYDKDF (reference sequence). V was clipped by 3 bases and J by 5 bases; unmatched bases: 6. The DNA for the CDR3 is TGTGCCACCAGCAGTATGGGCGGGAGGGGAGATACGCAGTATTTT. It codes for CATSSMGGRGDTQYF.

The chain is built from TRBV15 and TRBJ2-1; 7 nucleotides align to TRBD2. CDR1 and CDR2 (germline): LNHNV, YYDKDF (reference sequence). There are 17 residues in the CDR3. Trimming removed 4 bases from V and 2 bases from J; junction bases left unmatched: 11. CDR3 nucleotide sequence: TGTGCCACCAGCACCCGGATGGGGAGCGGGACCTACAATGAGCAGTTCTTC. It specifies CATSTRMGSGTYNEQFF.

This clone was seen only once. This CDR3 is also generated by other DNA sequences in the sample. V is TRBV5-1 and J is TRBJ2-1; perhaps TRBD2 as D (5 bases). The germline V gene has CDR1 SGHRS and CDR2 YFSETQ. The CDR3 totals 15 residues. Trimming shortened V by 1 base and J by 2 bases, and 10 bases separated the two germline ends. The CDR3, as DNA: TGCGCCAGCAGCTTGTCGAGCGGCGCCTACAATGAGCAGTTCTTC. It yields the protein CASSLSSGAYNEQFF.

The chain carries TRBV7-2 and TRBJ2-7, with 8 bases aligning to TRBD2. Germline-derived CDR1 and CDR2 are SGHTA and FQGNSA. This CDR3 has 15 amino acids. J lost 5 bases, V lost 0 bases, and 6 bases had no gene match. The CDR3 spells CASSLALAGGDEQYF. The CDR3 bases are TGTGCCAGCAGCTTAGCCCTCGCGGGAGGCGACGAGCAGTACTTC.

This clone was seen a handful of times. The V and J genes are TRBV28 and TRBJ1-1, with D possibly TRBD1 on 5 matching bases. V was trimmed by 5 bases and J by 3 bases, leaving 13 bases between them. The CDR3 has 14 residues. The germline V gene encodes CDR1 MDHEN and CDR2 SYDVKM. The CDR3 DNA is TGTGCCAGCAGTCGCGTTGACAGTCACACTGAAGCTTTCTTT. Translated: CASSRVDSHTEAFF.

Comment on this clone: The identical CDR3 is also encoded by other nucleotide sequences in the sample. The rearrangement links TRBV7-3 to TRBJ2-7; 13 nucleotides agree with TRBD2. V shed 2 bases and J 2 bases; nucleotides not matched to a gene: 0. This CDR3 is built from 15 residues. The germline V gene encodes CDR1 SGHTA and CDR2 FQGTGA. CDR3 residues: CASSLGTSGTYEQYF. In DNA form, the CDR3 reads TGTGCCAGCAGCTTAGGGACTAGCGGGACCTACGAGCAGTACTTC.

The chain uses TRBV7-9 and TRBJ1-4, with 10 bases identical to TRBD1. There are 15 residues in the CDR3. V was pared by 3 bases and J by 3 bases, with 1 base of the junction left unmatched. Germline V gives CDR1 SEHNR, CDR2 FQNEAQ (reference sequence). DNA for the CDR3: TGTGCCAGCAGCTTGACAGGGGGCTCTAATGAAAAACTGTTTTTT. Translating it yields CASSLTGGSNEKLFF.

The chain couples TRBV19 to TRBJ2-3; the D is unclear. The V gene lost 6 bases and the J gene lost 6 bases, with 13 bases spanning the gap. The CDR3 runs to 13 residues. Germline lookup yields CDR1 LNHDA and CDR2 SQIVND (reference sequence). The CDR3 nucleotides read TGTGCCAGTAGGCGCCGGAACTCGGATACGCAGTATTTT. It is translated as CASRRRNSDTQYF.

This clone was observed at least ten times. The chain recombines TRBV30 with TRBJ2-7; D is possibly TRBD2 (6 bases). The germline CDR1 and CDR2 sequences are GTSNPN and SVGIG (reference sequence). CDR3 length: 13 residues. V shed 3 bases and J shed 3 bases, with 12 bases lying between them. The CDR3 DNA sequence: TGTGCCTGGAGGGGCGGGACCTACTACGAGCAGTACTTC. As protein: CAWRGGTYYEQYF.

This chain connects TRBV30 to TRBJ1-2; no clear D. The V end was cut by 4 bases, the J end by 4 bases, with 10 bases between. CDR3 length equals 12 residues. Looked up from germline, CDR1 is GTSNPN and CDR2 is SVGIG (reference sequence). This CDR3 is CAWIHSSYGYTF. In DNA form, the CDR3 reads TGTGCCTGGATCCACTCGAGCTATGGCTACACCTTC.

This sequence joins TRBV6-4 and TRBJ1-1, with 7 bases matching TRBD1. CDR3 length: 15 residues. The germline CDR1 and CDR2 sequences are MRHNA and SNTAGT. Trimming removed 5 bases from V and 4 bases from J; junction bases left unmatched: 10. The CDR3 region has the DNA TGTGCCAGCAGTAACGACAGGGCGTGGGTCACTGAAGCTTTCTTT. It codes for CASSNDRAWVTEAFF.

The J gene is TRBJ1-4, the V gene TRBV7-9; D unclear. Germline V gene data show CDR1 as SEHNR and CDR2 as FQNEAQ (reference sequence). The CDR3 is 16 residues long. V dropped 1 base and J dropped 5 bases, with 14 bases sitting between them. This CDR3 is CASSLGVRQSNEKLFF. The DNA of the CDR3 is TGTGCCAGCAGCTTAGGAGTGCGTCAGTCGAATGAAAAACTGTTTTTT.

This clone occurred a few times. The chain has TRBV5-5 and TRBJ1-1; D call uncertain. The CDR3 totals 14 residues. Trimming stripped 7 bases from V and 0 bases from J, with 13 bases between. CDR1 is SGHKS, CDR2 YYEKEE, per germline (reference sequence). CDR3 loop: CASSRYQVNTEAFF. The CDR3 DNA reads as TGTGCCAGCTCCCGATACCAGGTGAACACTGAAGCTTTCTTT.

V gene TRBV7-8 combines with J gene TRBJ2-5, with 7 bases matching TRBD2. J lost 7 bases, V lost 4 bases, and 6 bases had no gene match. CDR1 and CDR2 from the germline V gene are SGHVS and FQNEAQ. This CDR3 has 13 residues. The CDR3 spells CASSYGLEGTQYF. CDR3 bases: TGTGCCAGCAGCTACGGACTAGAGGGGACCCAGTACTTC.

This sequence joins TRBV18 and TRBJ2-1, with D perhaps matching TRBD1 (6 bases). This CDR3 region has 13 residues. The germline gives CDR1 KGHSH, CDR2 LQKENI. V was trimmed by 4 bases and J by 9 bases, leaving 13 bases between them. The CDR3 DNA is TGTGCCAGCTCACAGGGGGTAGGGCCTGAGCAGTTCTTC. This gives the protein CASSQGVGPEQFF.

This clone was picked up a small number of times. At the DNA level, this CDR3 is encoded by other sequences in the same sample as well. The V call is TRBV5-1, the J call TRBJ1-1; D gene uncertain. This CDR3 spans 14 amino acids. V lost 0 bases, J lost 2 bases, and 8 bases lay in between. Germline CDR1 reads SGHRS; CDR2 reads YFSETQ. The CDR3: CASSLEGRNTEAFF. The CDR3 nucleotides are TGCGCCAGCAGCTTGGAGGGCAGAAACACTGAAGCTTTCTTT.

J is TRBJ2-5 and V is TRBV15; no definite D call. CDR1 and CDR2 (germline): LNHNV, YYDKDF (reference sequence). V lost 0 bases to trimming and J lost 1 base, with 6 bases between them. This CDR3 contains 14 residues. The CDR3 DNA sequence: TGTGCCACCAGCAGAGATCACACCCAAGAGACCCAGTACTTC. Protein sequence: CATSRDHTQETQYF.

This clone was detected many times. The chain carries TRBV2 and TRBJ2-3, with 8 nucleotides matching TRBD2. J was trimmed by 0 bases and V by 6 bases; bases with no gene match: 5. Germline values: CDR1 SNHLY, CDR2 FYNNEI. This CDR3 spans 15 amino acids. The CDR3 DNA reads as TGTGCCAGCAGCCTGACTAGCGTTAGCACAGATACGCAGTATTTT. This codes for CASSLTSVSTDTQYF.

Here the CDR3 reads CASSERPGGGAEKLFF. CDR3 nucleotide sequence: TGTGCCAGCAGTGAACGCCCAGGGGGAGGAGCTGAAAAACTGTTTTTT. This chain joins TRBV6-1 and TRBJ1-4; 7 nucleotides agree with TRBD1. V was pared by 2 bases and J by 7 bases, with 10 bases of the junction left unmatched. The CDR3 loop spans 16 amino acids. Per germline, CDR1 MNHNS and CDR2 SASEGT.

V usage is TRBV2 and J usage is TRBJ2-7; D unclear. V was trimmed by 2 bases and J by 9 bases, leaving 17 bases between them. The CDR3 is 14 amino acids. From germline, CDR1 is SNHLY and CDR2 FYNNEI. CDR3 nucleotide sequence: TGTGCCAGCAGTGAATTGCCCGCAAACGGTGCGCAGTACTTC. Its protein is CASSELPANGAQYF.

The chain has TRBV5-4 and TRBJ1-2; D call uncertain. Trimming stripped 1 base from V and 0 bases from J, with 10 bases between. The CDR3 consists of 15 residues. Germline V lookup: CDR1 SGHNT, CDR2 YYREEE (reference sequence). In nucleotides, the CDR3 is TGTGCCAGCAGCTTGCCGGCCGGAGCTAACTATGGCTACACCTTC. It specifies CASSLPAGANYGYTF.

The genes are TRBV5-1 and TRBJ1-2, with a tentative D call TRBD1 (5 bases). CDR3 length equals 14 residues. Trimming removed 0 bases from V and 5 bases from J, with 11 bases in between. Germline CDR1 and CDR2: SGHRS and YFSETQ. The CDR3 sequence is CASSLGQKLYGYTF. The CDR3 nucleotides are TGCGCCAGCAGCTTGGGACAGAAGTTATATGGCTACACCTTC.

The V gene is TRBV28, the J gene TRBJ2-7, with 10 bases that match TRBD2. Germline assignment: CDR1 MDHEN and CDR2 SYDVKM. The ends lost 6 bases at V and 2 bases at J; junction bases unmatched: 10. This CDR3 spans 16 amino acids. The CDR3 nucleotides read TGTGCCAGCAGGCCGCCGGGACTAGCGAGCCCCTACGAGCAGTACTTC. It codes for CASRPPGLASPYEQYF.

The chain links TRBV5-1 to TRBJ2-7; no firm D call. Germline V CDR1 and CDR2: SGHRS, YFSETQ. CDR3 length equals 13 residues. Trimming stripped 4 bases from V and 1 base from J, with 9 bases between. The CDR3 nucleotides are TGCGCCAGCAGCGGACCCTATTCCTACGAGCAGTACTTC. Translation gives CASSGPYSYEQYF. The entire variable domain, with the rest obtained from reference TRBV5-1 and TRBJ2-7, is as follows: KAGVTQTPRYLIKTRGQQVTLSCSPISGHRSVSWYQQTPGQGLQFLFEYFSETQRNKGNFPGRFSGRQFSNSRSEMNVSTLELGDSALYLCASSGPYSYEQYFGPGTRLTVT.

On this clone: The junction shows a germline mismatch at one end, possibly a read error. The J gene is TRBJ2-1, the V gene TRBV4-2; 9 nucleotides align to TRBD2. This CDR3 contains 14 residues. In germline, CDR1 is LGHNA, CDR2 YNFKEQ. The CDR3, as DNA: TGTGCCAGCAGCAAAGAGAGCGGGAGGCCGGAGCAGTTCTTC. Translating gives CASSKESGRPEQFF.

This rearrangement joins TRBV5-1 to TRBJ2-1; no reliable D call. The CDR3 contains 15 residues. V gave up 4 bases and J gave up 3 bases, with 14 bases separating them. Germline CDR1 SGHRS, CDR2 YFSETQ. DNA for the CDR3: TGCGCCAGCAGCCTTGACACCAAGGACTACAATGAGCAGTTCTTC. Translated: CASSLDTKDYNEQFF.

The chain has TRBV28 and TRBJ2-3; perhaps TRBD1 as D (6 bases). The length of the CDR3 is 11 residues. The V gene's germline CDR1 is MDHEN and CDR2 SYDVKM. Trimming left V 4 bases short and J 11 bases short, with 10 bases between. CDR3 loop: CASSWKGEQYF. CDR3 bases: TGTGCCAGCAGTTGGAAGGGGGAGCAGTATTTT.

This chain connects TRBV28 to TRBJ2-3, with D possibly being TRBD1 (5 bases). Germline loops: CDR1 MDHEN, CDR2 SYDVKM. Trimming removed 6 bases at V and 6 bases at J, with 13 bases between. The CDR3 consists of 13 residues. The CDR3 reads CASRRPGSDTQYF. CDR3 nucleotides: TGTGCCAGCAGACGCCCAGGGTCGGATACGCAGTATTTT.